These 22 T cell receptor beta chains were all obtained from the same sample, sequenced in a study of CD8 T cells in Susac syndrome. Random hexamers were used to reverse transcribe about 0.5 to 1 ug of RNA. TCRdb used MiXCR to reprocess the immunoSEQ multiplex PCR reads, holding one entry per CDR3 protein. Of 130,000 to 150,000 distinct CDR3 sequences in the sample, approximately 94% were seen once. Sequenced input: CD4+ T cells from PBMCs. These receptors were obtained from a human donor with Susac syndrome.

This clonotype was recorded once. In DNA, the CDR3 is TGTGCCAGCACCCCATACTCGGGAGAGCAGTACTTC. Translation gives CASTPYSGEQYF. This chain links TRBV12-3 or TRBV12-4 with TRBJ2-7, with a tentative D call TRBD2 (5 bases). This CDR3 region has 12 residues. V lost 7 bases and J lost 7, with 14 bases in between.

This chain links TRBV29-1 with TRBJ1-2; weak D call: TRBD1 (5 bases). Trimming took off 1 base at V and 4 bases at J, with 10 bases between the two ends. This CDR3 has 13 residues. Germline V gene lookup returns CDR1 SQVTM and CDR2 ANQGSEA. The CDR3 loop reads CSVEVGVAYGYTF. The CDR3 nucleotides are TGCAGCGTTGAAGTGGGGGTTGCCTATGGCTACACCTTC.

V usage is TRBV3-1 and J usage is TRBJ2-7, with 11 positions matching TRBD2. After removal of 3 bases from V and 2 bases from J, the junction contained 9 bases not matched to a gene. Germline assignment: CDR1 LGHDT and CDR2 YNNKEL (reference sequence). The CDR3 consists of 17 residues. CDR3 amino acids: CASSQAGTSGRTYEQYF. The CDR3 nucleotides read TGTGCCAGCAGCCAGGCCGGGACTAGCGGAAGGACCTACGAGCAGTACTTC.

This CDR3 is CSVEFRGYFATQYF. CDR3 in DNA: TGCAGCGTTGAATTCAGGGGTTACTTTGCGACCCAGTACTTC. The gene calls are TRBV29-1 and TRBJ2-5; D is perhaps TRBD1 (6 bases). The V gene lost 2 bases and the J gene lost 7 bases, with 17 bases spanning the gap. CDR3 size: 14 residues. The germline CDR1 and CDR2 sequences are SQVTM and ANQGSEA.

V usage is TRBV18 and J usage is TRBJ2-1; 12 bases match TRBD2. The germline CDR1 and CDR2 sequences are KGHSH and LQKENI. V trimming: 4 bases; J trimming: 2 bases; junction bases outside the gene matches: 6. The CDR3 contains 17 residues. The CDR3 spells CASSQRRTSGTYNEQFF. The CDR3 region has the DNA TGTGCCAGCTCACAACGACGGACTAGCGGGACCTACAATGAGCAGTTCTTC.

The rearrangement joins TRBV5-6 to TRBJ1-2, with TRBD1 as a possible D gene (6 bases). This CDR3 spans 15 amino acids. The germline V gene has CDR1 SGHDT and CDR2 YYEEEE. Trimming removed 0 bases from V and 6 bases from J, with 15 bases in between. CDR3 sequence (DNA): TGTGCCAGCAGCTTGGTCGACAGGAAAGGGAATGGCTACACCTTC. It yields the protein CASSLVDRKGNGYTF.

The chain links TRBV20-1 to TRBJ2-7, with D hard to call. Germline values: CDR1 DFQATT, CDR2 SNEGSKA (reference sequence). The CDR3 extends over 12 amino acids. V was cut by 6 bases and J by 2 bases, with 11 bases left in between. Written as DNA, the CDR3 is TGCAGTGCCACCCGGCCCCCCTACGAGCAGTACTTC. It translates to CSATRPPYEQYF.

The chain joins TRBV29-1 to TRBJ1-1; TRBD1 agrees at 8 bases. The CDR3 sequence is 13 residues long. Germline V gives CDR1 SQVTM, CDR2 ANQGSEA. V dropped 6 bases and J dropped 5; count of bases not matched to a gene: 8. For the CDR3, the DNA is TGCAGCGTAACCAGGGGGCCGGAGACTGAAGCTTTCTTT. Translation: CSVTRGPETEAFF.

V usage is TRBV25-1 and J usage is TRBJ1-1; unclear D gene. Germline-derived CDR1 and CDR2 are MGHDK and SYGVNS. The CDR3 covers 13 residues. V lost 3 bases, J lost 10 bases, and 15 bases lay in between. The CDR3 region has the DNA TGTGCCAGCAGTGACCTCCGGACTTCGGGAGCTTTCTTT. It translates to CASSDLRTSGAFF.

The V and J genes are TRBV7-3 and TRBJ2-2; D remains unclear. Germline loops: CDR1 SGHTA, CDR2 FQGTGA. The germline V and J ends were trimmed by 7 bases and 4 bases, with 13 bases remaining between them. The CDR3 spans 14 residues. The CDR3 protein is CASKAGKGTGELFF. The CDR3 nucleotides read TGTGCCAGCAAAGCCGGAAAAGGCACCGGGGAGCTGTTTTTT.

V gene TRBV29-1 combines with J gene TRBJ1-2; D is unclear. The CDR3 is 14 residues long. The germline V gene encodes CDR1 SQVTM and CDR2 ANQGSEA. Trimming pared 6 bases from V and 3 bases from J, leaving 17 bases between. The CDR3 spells CSVEQQPRHYGYTF. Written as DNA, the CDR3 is TGCAGCGTAGAGCAACAACCGCGCCACTATGGCTACACCTTC. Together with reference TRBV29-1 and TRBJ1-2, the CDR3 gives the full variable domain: SAVISQKPSRDICQRGTSLTIQCQVDSQVTMMFWYRQQPGQSLTLIATANQGSEATYESGFVIDKFPISRPNLTFSTLTVSNMSPEDSSIYLCSVEQQPRHYGYTFGSGTRLTVV.

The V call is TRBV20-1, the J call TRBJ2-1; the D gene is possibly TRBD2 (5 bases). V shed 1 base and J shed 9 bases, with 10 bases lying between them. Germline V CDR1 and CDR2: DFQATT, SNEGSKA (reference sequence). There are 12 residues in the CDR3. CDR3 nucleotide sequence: TGCAGTGCTAGAGCTCCAACTAGTGAGCAGTTCTTC. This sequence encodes CSARAPTSEQFF.

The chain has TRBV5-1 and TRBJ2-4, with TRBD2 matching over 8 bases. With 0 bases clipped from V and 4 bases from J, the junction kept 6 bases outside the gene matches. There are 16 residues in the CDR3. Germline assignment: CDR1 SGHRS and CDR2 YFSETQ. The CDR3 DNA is TGCGCCAGCAGCTTGGGGCCTAGCGGGTCTAAAAACATTCAGTACTTC. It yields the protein CASSLGPSGSKNIQYF. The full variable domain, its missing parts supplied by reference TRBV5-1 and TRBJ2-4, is KAGVTQTPRYLIKTRGQQVTLSCSPISGHRSVSWYQQTPGQGLQFLFEYFSETQRNKGNFPGRFSGRQFSNSRSEMNVSTLELGDSALYLCASSLGPSGSKNIQYFGAGTRLSVL.

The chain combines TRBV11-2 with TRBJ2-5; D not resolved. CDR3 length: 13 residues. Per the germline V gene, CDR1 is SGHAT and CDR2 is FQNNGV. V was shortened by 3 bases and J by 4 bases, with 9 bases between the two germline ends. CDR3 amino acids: CASSLLVLETQYF. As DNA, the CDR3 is TGTGCCAGCAGCTTGTTGGTTCTAGAGACCCAGTACTTC.

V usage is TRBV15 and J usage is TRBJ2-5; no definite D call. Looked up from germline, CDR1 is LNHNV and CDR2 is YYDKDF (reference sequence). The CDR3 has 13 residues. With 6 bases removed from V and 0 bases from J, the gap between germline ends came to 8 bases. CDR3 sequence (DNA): TGTGCCACCAGTGGTAGAAACCAAGAGACCCAGTACTTC. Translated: CATSGRNQETQYF.

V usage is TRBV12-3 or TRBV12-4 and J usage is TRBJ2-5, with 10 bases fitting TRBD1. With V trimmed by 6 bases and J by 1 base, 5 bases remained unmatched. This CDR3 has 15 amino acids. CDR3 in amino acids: CASSGQGVVQETQYF. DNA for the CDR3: TGTGCCAGCAGCGGACAGGGGGTCGTCCAAGAGACCCAGTACTTC.

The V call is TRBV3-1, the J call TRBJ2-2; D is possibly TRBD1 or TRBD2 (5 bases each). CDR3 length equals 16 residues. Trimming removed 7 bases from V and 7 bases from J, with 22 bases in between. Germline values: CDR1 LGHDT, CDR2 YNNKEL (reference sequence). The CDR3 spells CASTPMRGSGVGELFF. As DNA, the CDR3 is TGTGCCAGCACCCCCATGAGGGGTTCGGGTGTCGGGGAGCTGTTTTTT.

Here the CDR3 reads CAGGTGSAAFF. CDR3 bases: TGTGCCGGAGGGACAGGGTCCGCAGCTTTCTTT. This chain connects TRBV21-1 to TRBJ1-1; TRBD1 was called by the table and not checked on the DNA. TRBV21-1 is annotated as a pseudogene. The CDR3 runs 11 residues.

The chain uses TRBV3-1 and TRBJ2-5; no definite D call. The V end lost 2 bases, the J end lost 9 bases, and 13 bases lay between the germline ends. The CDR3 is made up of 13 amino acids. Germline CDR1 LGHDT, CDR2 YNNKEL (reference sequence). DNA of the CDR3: TGTGCCAGCAGCCAATTCCCGGGCCGGTCCCAGTACTTC. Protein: CASSQFPGRSQYF.

DNA of the CDR3: TGTGCCATCAGCTTAGGGGGCGATGGCTACACCTTC. It specifies CAISLGGDGYTF. V usage is TRBV10-3 and J usage is TRBJ1-2, with 7 bases aligning to TRBD1. V trimming: 6 bases; J trimming: 6 bases; junction bases outside the gene matches: 4. Germline CDR1 reads ENHRY; CDR2 reads SYGVKD. The CDR3 covers 12 residues.

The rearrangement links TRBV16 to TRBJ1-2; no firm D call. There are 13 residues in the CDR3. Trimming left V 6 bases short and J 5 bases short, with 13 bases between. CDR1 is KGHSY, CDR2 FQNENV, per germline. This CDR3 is CASRPSGIYGYTF. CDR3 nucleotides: TGTGCCAGCAGACCCTCCGGGATATATGGCTACACCTTC.

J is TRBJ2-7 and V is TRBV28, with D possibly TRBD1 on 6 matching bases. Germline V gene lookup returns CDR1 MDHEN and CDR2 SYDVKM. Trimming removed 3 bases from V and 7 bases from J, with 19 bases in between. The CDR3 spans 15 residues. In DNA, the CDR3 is TGTGCCAGCAGTTTGTCCGCAACAGGGCCGAGGGAGCAGTACTTC. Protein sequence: CASSLSATGPREQYF.